One and the same sample provided the 20 T cell receptor beta chains below, sequenced in a study of T-cell reconstitution after alpha-beta-depleted transplantation in children. Library preparation (for TCRbeta) was performed with unique molecular identifiers. Each CDR3 protein is one row after TCRdb ran MiXCR on the PCR reads. The table records 500,000 or so distinct CDR3 sequences, roughly an eighth of them present only once. The input for sequencing was PBMCs, mostly from graft donor cells, taken 180 days after TCRalphabeta/CD19-depleted stem cell transplant. The source is a female patient aged 2-9 years who had a stem cell transplant for aplastic anemia, so the T cells may come from the graft donor.

J is TRBJ2-7 and V is TRBV30, with D perhaps matching TRBD2 (5 bases). Germline CDR1 GTSNPN, CDR2 SVGIG (reference sequence). The V end lost 4 bases, the J end lost 2 bases, and 12 bases lay between the germline ends. The CDR3 has 13 amino acids. CDR3 sequence reads: CAWMERAAYEQYF. CDR3 coding DNA: TGTGCCTGGATGGAGAGGGCGGCCTACGAGCAGTACTTC.

V usage is TRBV7-3 and J usage is TRBJ2-2; weak D call: TRBD2 (6 bases). Germline V gene data show CDR1 as SGHTA and CDR2 as FQGTGA. This CDR3 has 15 amino acids. V was pared by 5 bases and J by 1 base, with 11 bases between. CDR3 sequence (DNA): TGTGCCAGCAGCCCCGTGCGGGGGAACACCGGGGAGCTGTTTTTT. It translates to CASSPVRGNTGELFF.

This clonotype came up a few times. The chain joins TRBV27 to TRBJ2-7, with TRBD2 as a possible D gene (6 bases). The CDR3 length is 13 residues. Germline CDR1 and CDR2: MNHEY and SMNVEV (reference sequence). V shed 3 bases and J shed 3 bases, with 9 bases lying between them. The CDR3 bases are TGTGCCAGCAGTTTCGGAGGGAACTACGAGCAGTACTTC. Its translation: CASSFGGNYEQYF.

The gene calls are TRBV7-2 and TRBJ1-1; D not resolved. This CDR3 has 11 amino acids. Trimming took 4 bases from V and 3 from J, leaving 3 bases between them. Germline V lookup: CDR1 SGHTA, CDR2 FQGNSA. Here the CDR3 reads CASSSDTEAFF. DNA of the CDR3: TGTGCCAGCAGCTCCGACACTGAAGCTTTCTTT.

The chain has TRBV7-6 and TRBJ1-6; TRBD1 aligns across 7 bases. Germline CDR1 is SGHVS and CDR2 is FNYEAQ. CDR3 length equals 17 residues. Trimming removed 5 bases from V and 8 bases from J; junction bases left unmatched: 15. The CDR3 loop is CASSPRRTGLIDSPLHF. Written as DNA, the CDR3 is TGTGCCAGCAGCCCTAGGAGGACAGGACTCATTGATTCACCCCTCCACTTT.

The V call is TRBV6-2 or TRBV6-3, the J call TRBJ2-4, with 9 bases fitting TRBD2. With 6 bases clipped from V and 0 bases from J, the junction kept 21 bases outside the gene matches. The V gene's germline CDR1 is MNHEY and CDR2 SVGEGT. The CDR3 is 21 amino acids. CDR3 coding DNA: TGTGCCAGCAGCGGGGGGGGCTTAGCGGGAGCTTACAGTCTAGCCAAAAACATTCAGTACTTC. It yields the protein CASSGGGLAGAYSLAKNIQYF.

This clonotype was observed a handful of times. The chain couples TRBV6-5 to TRBJ1-1; D unresolved. Trimming took 1 base from V and 2 from J, leaving 14 bases between them. Germline CDR1 and CDR2: MNHEY and SVGAGI. The length of the CDR3 is 16 residues. This CDR3 is CASSYLNVPANTEAFF. The CDR3 DNA is TGTGCCAGCAGTTACTTGAACGTCCCTGCCAACACTGAAGCTTTCTTT.

The rearrangement uses TRBV9 and TRBJ2-2; 10 nucleotides align to TRBD2. The CDR3 sequence is 15 residues long. V dropped 5 bases and J dropped 6; count of bases not matched to a gene: 7. CDR1 and CDR2 (germline): SGDLS, YYNGEE. The CDR3 coding sequence is TGTGCCAGCAGTCCAAGCGGGAGGGCCGCCGGGGAGCTGTTTTTT. Its protein product is CASSPSGRAAGELFF. The full variable domain, with the rest looked up from reference TRBV9 and TRBJ2-2, is DSGVTQTPKHLITATGQRVTLRCSPRSGDLSVYWYQQSLDQGLQFLIQYYNGEERAKGNILERFSAQQFPDLHSELNLSSLELGDSALYFCASSPSGRAAGELFFGEGSRLTVL.

This clonotype was detected ten times or more. The V gene is TRBV11-2, the J gene TRBJ2-3; D might be TRBD1 (5 bases). This CDR3 comprises 15 residues. Germline V gene data show CDR1 as SGHAT and CDR2 as FQNNGV. V lost 4 bases and J lost 2, with 13 bases in between. In DNA form, the CDR3 reads TGTGCCAGCAGCTGGACACACGGAAACACAGATACGCAGTATTTT. This codes for CASSWTHGNTDTQYF.

This clonotype occurred a few times. This chain links TRBV4-3 with TRBJ2-6; D is possibly TRBD2 (5 bases). Trimming pared 8 bases from V and 2 bases from J, leaving 16 bases between. The germline CDR1 and CDR2 sequences are LGHNA and YSLEER. The length of the CDR3 is 16 residues. This CDR3 is CASGPTKRAGANVLTF. CDR3 nucleotide sequence: TGCGCCAGCGGACCTACAAAGAGGGCTGGGGCCAACGTCCTGACTTTC.

This chain connects TRBV24-1 to TRBJ2-5; D call uncertain. The germline V gene encodes CDR1 KGHDR and CDR2 SFDVKD. The V and J ends lost 4 bases and 5 bases respectively, with 13 bases between them. The CDR3 is 14 residues long. The CDR3 DNA reads as TGTGCCACCAGTGACGCTGGGCTGGGCGAGACCCAGTACTTC. As protein: CATSDAGLGETQYF.

The V call is TRBV19, the J call TRBJ2-3; TRBD2 matches at 8 bases. Trimming took 6 bases from V and 6 from J; bases not matched to a gene: 11. Germline V gene lookup returns CDR1 LNHDA and CDR2 SQIVND (reference sequence). The CDR3 consists of 15 residues. CDR3 in amino acids: CASRTSGVGPDTQYF. The CDR3 coding sequence is TGTGCCAGTAGAACTAGCGGAGTTGGACCCGATACGCAGTATTTT.

This clonotype was counted between two and nine times. This chain connects TRBV20-1 to TRBJ2-5; D is perhaps TRBD2 (6 bases). The CDR3 has 14 residues. The germline gives CDR1 DFQATT, CDR2 SNEGSKA (reference sequence). Trimming stripped 0 bases from V and 2 bases from J, with 10 bases between. The CDR3 bases are TGCAGTGCTAGAGATGGGACTGCTCAAGAGACCCAGTACTTC. As protein: CSARDGTAQETQYF.

This clonotype came up a few times. This rearrangement joins TRBV3-1 to TRBJ2-3, with D perhaps matching TRBD1 or TRBD2 (5 bases each). CDR1 and CDR2 from the germline V gene are LGHDT and YNNKEL (reference sequence). V shed 11 bases and J shed 1 base, with 10 bases lying between them. The length of the CDR3 is 12 residues. The DNA for the CDR3 is TGTGCCGTGGGACCCCGCACAGATACGCAGTATTTT. Translation gives CAVGPRTDTQYF.

V gene TRBV7-8 combines with J gene TRBJ2-2; 8 bases line up with TRBD1. The CDR3 is made up of 16 amino acids. The ends lost 3 bases at V and 2 bases at J; junction bases unmatched: 5. Germline values: CDR1 SGHVS, CDR2 FQNEAQ. CDR3 protein: CASSFPDRGNTGELFF. For the CDR3, the DNA is TGTGCCAGCAGCTTCCCCGACAGGGGAAACACCGGGGAGCTGTTTTTT.

This clonotype was seen a handful of times. The chain employs TRBV12-3 or TRBV12-4 and TRBJ2-5; 15 positions match TRBD2. V gave up 5 bases and J gave up 4 bases; unmatched junction bases: 2. This CDR3 contains 15 residues. CDR3 loop: CASSGGLAGGETQYF. Written as DNA, the CDR3 is TGTGCCAGCAGTGGGGGACTAGCGGGAGGAGAGACCCAGTACTTC.

This clonotype was recorded at least ten times. The chain links TRBV6-1 to TRBJ1-5, with 11 bases lining up with TRBD1. Germline CDR1 is MNHNS and CDR2 is SASEGT. The CDR3 extends over 14 amino acids. Losses at the gene ends were 5 bases for V and 5 bases for J; bases not matched to a gene: 2. The CDR3 spells CASSRDRGDQPQHF. CDR3 coding DNA: TGTGCCAGCAGTCGGGACAGGGGGGATCAGCCCCAGCATTTT.

This clonotype has just a few counts. The rearrangement links TRBV25-1 to TRBJ2-3; 8 nucleotides align to TRBD2. There are 15 residues in the CDR3. V trimming: 2 bases; J trimming: 1 base; junction bases outside the gene matches: 2. Germline CDR1 and CDR2: MGHDK and SYGVNS. The CDR3 spells CASSEMTSGTDTQYF. CDR3 nucleotides: TGTGCCAGCAGTGAAATGACTAGCGGCACAGATACGCAGTATTTT.

The genes are TRBV4-2 and TRBJ2-7; unclear D gene. Trimming stripped 1 base from V and 2 bases from J, with 6 bases between. The CDR3 spans 13 residues. Germline loops: CDR1 LGHNA, CDR2 YNFKEQ. The CDR3 sequence is CASSQVEAYEQYF. For the CDR3, the DNA is TGTGCCAGCAGCCAAGTCGAGGCCTACGAGCAGTACTTC.

The chain joins TRBV7-2 to TRBJ1-2, with D possibly matching TRBD1 (5 bases). Germline CDR1 reads SGHTA; CDR2 reads FQGNSA. Trimming shortened V by 1 base and J by 8 bases, and 14 bases separated the two germline ends. The CDR3 has 14 amino acids. CDR3 amino acids: CASSLVTDWGGYTF. CDR3 coding DNA: TGTGCCAGCAGCTTAGTGACAGACTGGGGGGGCTACACCTTC.